This entry lists 16 T cell receptor beta chains sequenced from one sample in a study of cytomegalovirus exposure and HLA in healthy donors. Primers included in the PCR were 60 Vbeta and 13 Jbeta primers. TCRdb keeps only in-frame clones here, not all; method: immunoSEQ multiplex PCR. This table has more than 130,000 clones, roughly 75% appearing once. The sequenced material came from PBMCs. The source of these receptors is a young man in good health and CMV-seronegative.

CDR3 residues: CASGLVVGGPHEQYF. CDR3 in DNA: TGTGCTAGTGGTTTGGTGGTGGGGGGGCCCCACGAGCAGTACTTC. This chain joins TRBV12-5 and TRBJ2-7; D possibly corresponds to TRBD2 (7 bases). V was clipped by 0 bases and J by 5 bases, with 14 bases between them. CDR3 length equals 15 residues. In germline, CDR1 is LGHNT, CDR2 FRNRAP.

The J gene is TRBJ2-1, the V gene TRBV29-1; TRBD1 is a possible D gene (6 bases). Germline V gene lookup returns CDR1 SQVTM and CDR2 ANQGSEA. The CDR3 sequence is 16 residues long. V lost 3 bases and J 8 bases, leaving 23 bases between the germline ends. Here the CDR3 reads CSVEDSTGTAAYEQFF. Here the CDR3 DNA reads TGCAGCGTTGAGGACAGCACCGGGACCGCCGCGTATGAGCAGTTCTTC.

The chain links TRBV5-4 to TRBJ2-6; the match to TRBD2 covers 8 bases. J lost 2 bases, V lost 5 bases, and 12 bases had no gene match. The CDR3 sequence is 18 residues long. Germline lookup yields CDR1 SGHNT and CDR2 YYREEE (reference sequence). CDR3 sequence: CASSRGGGGFPGANVLTF. The CDR3, as DNA: TGTGCCAGCAGTCGGGGGGGAGGCGGTTTCCCTGGGGCCAACGTCCTGACTTTC.

DNA of the CDR3: TGTGCCAGCAGCCCCCAGGGGGGCTATGGCTACACCTTC. This codes for CASSPQGGYGYTF. The chain combines TRBV7-9 with TRBJ1-2; 7 nucleotides match TRBD1. Germline V CDR1 and CDR2: SEHNR, FQNEAQ (reference sequence). CDR3 length: 13 amino acids. V trimming: 5 bases; J trimming: 4 bases; junction bases outside the gene matches: 4.

V usage is TRBV27 and J usage is TRBJ2-1, with 11 bases identical to TRBD2. The CDR3 is 16 residues long. Trimming removed 4 bases from V and 11 bases from J; junction bases left unmatched: 13. The V gene's germline CDR1 is MNHEY and CDR2 SMNVEV (reference sequence). The DNA of the CDR3 is TGTGCCAGCAGTTCCCCCCGTGGTAGCGGGAGGGCCAAGCAGTTCTTC. It encodes CASSSPRGSGRAKQFF.

The chain recombines TRBV28 with TRBJ1-6; 8 nucleotides match TRBD1. Germline V gene lookup returns CDR1 MDHEN and CDR2 SYDVKM. V trimming: 5 bases; J trimming: 10 bases; junction bases outside the gene matches: 7. This CDR3 has 14 amino acids. CDR3 residues: CASSASPGGSPLHF. CDR3 in DNA: TGTGCCAGCAGTGCCTCCCCAGGGGGCTCACCCCTCCACTTT.

This clone has just a few counts. V is TRBV10-3 and J is TRBJ1-1; no definite D call. The V end was cut by 0 bases, the J end by 0 bases, with 8 bases between. Per the germline V gene, CDR1 is ENHRY and CDR2 is SYGVKD. This CDR3 has 15 amino acids. The CDR3 is CAISESAQMNTEAFF. The DNA of the CDR3 is TGTGCCATCAGTGAGTCGGCACAGATGAACACTGAAGCTTTCTTT.

This clone has a handful of counts. The chain couples TRBV2 to TRBJ1-1; the D is unclear. This CDR3 is built from 13 residues. The germline gives CDR1 SNHLY, CDR2 FYNNEI. The V and J ends lost 7 bases and 2 bases respectively, with 11 bases between them. The CDR3 bases are TGTGCCAGCATCCCGGGTCTCAACACTGAAGCTTTCTTT. As protein: CASIPGLNTEAFF.

This clone was observed a handful of times. The V and J genes are TRBV5-1 and TRBJ1-1; tentatively, D is TRBD1 (5 bases). The V gene lost 1 base and the J gene lost 8 bases, with 12 bases spanning the gap. The CDR3 has 13 residues. Germline values: CDR1 SGHRS, CDR2 YFSETQ. CDR3 protein: CASSLYPGGEAFF. The CDR3 DNA reads TGCGCCAGCAGCTTGTACCCGGGGGGGGAAGCTTTCTTT.

The chain has TRBV9 and TRBJ2-3, with 7 bases aligning to TRBD1. J gave up 3 bases and V 0 bases, and 4 bases lay outside the gene matches. This CDR3 is 15 amino acids long. Germline V lookup: CDR1 SGDLS, CDR2 YYNGEE. DNA of the CDR3: TGTGCCAGCAGCGTAGAGAGGGGGCTTACAGATACGCAGTATTTT. It yields the protein CASSVERGLTDTQYF.

The J gene is TRBJ2-1, the V gene TRBV4-1; TRBD2 matches at 7 bases. The CDR3 extends over 16 amino acids. From germline, CDR1 is MGHRA and CDR2 YSYEKL. V was pared by 8 bases and J by 2 bases, with 12 bases of the junction left unmatched. DNA of the CDR3: TGCGCCAGCTGGGGATTGGCGGGAGACCCCTACAATGAGCAGTTCTTC. Translating gives CASWGLAGDPYNEQFF.

The chain employs TRBV5-4 and TRBJ1-2; 7 bases line up with TRBD1. The CDR3 covers 15 residues. The V gene's germline CDR1 is SGHNT and CDR2 YYREEE (reference sequence). V was clipped by 3 bases and J by 6 bases; unmatched bases: 11. CDR3 sequence: CASSYSRDRVDGYTF. CDR3 DNA sequence: TGTGCCAGCAGCTACTCCAGAGACAGGGTGGATGGCTACACCTTC. The whole variable domain, remainder taken from reference TRBV5-4 and TRBJ1-2, is ETGVTQSPTHLIKTRGQQVTLRCSSQSGHNTVSWYQQALGQGPQFIFQYYREEENGRGNFPPRFSGLQFPNYSSELNVNALELDDSALYLCASSYSRDRVDGYTFGSGTRLTVV.

The chain carries TRBV10-2 and TRBJ2-1, with D tentatively TRBD2 (6 bases). The CDR3 length is 13 residues. CDR1 and CDR2 from the germline V gene are WSHSY and SAAADI. V lost 6 bases, J lost 5 bases, and 11 bases lay in between. In nucleotides, the CDR3 is TGCGCCAGCAGCCCAGGGACTGACAATGAGCAGTTCTTC. Translated, it gives CASSPGTDNEQFF.

The chain uses TRBV10-1 and TRBJ2-7; D is perhaps TRBD2 (5 bases). V was pared by 2 bases and J by 2 bases, with 10 bases between. The CDR3 extends over 14 amino acids. The germline V gene encodes CDR1 WNHNN and CDR2 SYGVQD (reference sequence). The CDR3 here is CASSEASGPYEQYF. CDR3 bases: TGCGCCAGCAGTGAGGCCAGCGGCCCCTACGAGCAGTACTTC.

This clone has a handful of counts. V and J are TRBV29-1 and TRBJ2-5; 7 bases line up with TRBD2. After removal of 8 bases from V and 5 bases from J, the junction contained 17 bases not matched to a gene. Germline V gene sequence: CDR1 SQVTM, CDR2 ANQGSEA. This CDR3 has 15 amino acids. The CDR3 DNA reads TGCAGCTCCAAAGGGAGGGACCACGGGGGGGAGACCCAGTACTTC. Amino acids: CSSKGRDHGGETQYF.

This clone was counted a single time. The chain joins TRBV2 to TRBJ1-2; TRBD1 matches at 7 bases. Germline V gene data show CDR1 as SNHLY and CDR2 as FYNNEI. The CDR3 is 15 amino acids. J was trimmed by 8 bases and V by 6 bases; bases with no gene match: 15. The CDR3 DNA follows: TGTGCCAGCAGCCCGCCTGGGACAGTTGGCACGGGCTACACCTTC. It encodes CASSPPGTVGTGYTF.